The sequence of this TCR beta chain was determined in a study of cytomegalovirus exposure and HLA in healthy donors. Findings and caveats of the study: Common viral pathogens seemed, in a later analysis, to connect with several of the most significant clusters.

Germline V gene sequence: CDR1 MNHEY, CDR2 SMNVEV (reference sequence). This CDR3 region has 15 residues. V was pared by 8 bases and J by 3 bases, with 20 bases between. In the PCR, 60 Vbeta and 13 Jbeta primers were used. TCRdb keeps only in-frame clones here, not all; method: immunoSEQ multiplex PCR. Of roughly 30,000 clones in the sample, roughly 89% were seen once. A word on this clone: Its antigen is undetermined.

Sequenced: PBMCs. The TCR sequence derives from a boy younger than 18 in good health and CMV-seronegative. The chain employs TRBV27 and TRBJ2-7; a possible D gene is TRBD1 (8 bases). This chain's CDR3 is CASSQGQGLFYEQYF. The CDR3 DNA reads as TGTGCCAGCTCCCAAGGACAGGGACTATTCTACGAGCAGTACTTC.